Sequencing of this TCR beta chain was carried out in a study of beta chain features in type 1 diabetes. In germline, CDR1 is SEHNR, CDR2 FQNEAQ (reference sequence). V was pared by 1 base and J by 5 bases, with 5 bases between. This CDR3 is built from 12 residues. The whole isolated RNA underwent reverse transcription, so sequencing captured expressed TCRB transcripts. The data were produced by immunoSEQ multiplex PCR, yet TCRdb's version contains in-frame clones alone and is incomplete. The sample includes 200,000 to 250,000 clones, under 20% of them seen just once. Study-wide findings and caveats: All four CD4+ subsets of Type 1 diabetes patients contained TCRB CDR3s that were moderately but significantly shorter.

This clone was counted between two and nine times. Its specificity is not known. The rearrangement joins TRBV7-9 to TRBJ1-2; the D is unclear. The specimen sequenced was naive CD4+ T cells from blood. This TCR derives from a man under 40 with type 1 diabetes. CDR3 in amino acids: CASSLEPYGYTF. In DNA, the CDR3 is TGTGCCAGCAGCTTAGAACCTTATGGCTACACCTTC.